These 19 T cell receptor beta chains came from one sample sequenced in a study of response to subunit inactivated influenza vaccine. TCRdb ran MiXCR on the RT-PCR reads and lists one entry per CDR3 protein. Among roughly 500,000 distinct CDR3 sequences listed, about 15% were seen once. The material was CD4+ T cells sorted from PBMCs, obtained about 24 months after vaccination. These receptor sequences come from a man between 50 and 70 years old who received an inactivated influenza vaccine.

There are a few counts of this clonotype. V usage is TRBV3-1 and J usage is TRBJ1-1; D is possibly TRBD1 (5 bases). The V end lost 1 base, the J end lost 14 bases, and 17 bases lay between the germline ends. The CDR3 consists of 13 residues. Germline V lookup: CDR1 LGHDT, CDR2 YNNKEL (reference sequence). CDR3 in DNA: TGTGCCAGCAGCCAAGTCCGACAGTCCCGAACCTTCTTT. This sequence encodes CASSQVRQSRTFF.

This clonotype was seen a few times. The V call is TRBV6-2 or TRBV6-3, the J call TRBJ1-5, with a tentative D call TRBD1 (6 bases). The germline V gene encodes CDR1 MNHEY and CDR2 SVGEGT. CDR3 length: 15 residues. Trimming removed 8 bases from V and 1 base from J, with 15 bases in between. The CDR3 sequence is CASRPPGQSNQPQHF. CDR3 in DNA: TGTGCCAGCCGACCTCCGGGACAAAGCAATCAGCCCCAGCATTTT.

Regarding this clonotype: Since the CDR3 does not end with the conserved phenylalanine or tryptophan, this likely comes from a read error. The chain recombines TRBV29-1 with TRBJ2-3; perhaps TRBD2 as D (5 bases). In germline, CDR1 is SQVTM, CDR2 ANQGSEA. The V end lost 4 bases, the J end lost 2 bases, and 10 bases lay between the germline ends. This CDR3 comprises 13 residues. The CDR3 protein is CSVVGVYTDTQYV. The DNA for the CDR3 is TGCAGCGTTGTCGGGGTATACACAGATACGCAGTATGTT.

There are a few counts of this clonotype. The V call is TRBV4-1, the J call TRBJ1-1; 10 bases fit TRBD1. Trimming removed 2 bases from V and 6 bases from J; junction bases left unmatched: 6. This CDR3 comprises 15 residues. CDR1 and CDR2 from the germline V gene are MGHRA and YSYEKL. CDR3 sequence (DNA): TGCGCCAGCAGCCAAAGGACAGGGGGAGAGTCTGAAGCTTTCTTT. Protein: CASSQRTGGESEAFF.

The table lists this clonotype with a count of one. The chain uses TRBV4-2 and TRBJ2-7, with D tentatively TRBD1 or TRBD2 (7 bases each). V gave up 1 base and J gave up 2 bases, with 12 bases separating them. The germline CDR1 and CDR2 sequences are LGHNA and YNFKEQ. The CDR3 is 15 amino acids. CDR3 loop: CASSQGTGLAYEQYF. CDR3 nucleotides: TGTGCCAGCAGCCAAGGGACAGGACTAGCCTACGAGCAGTACTTC.

In this sample, this clonotype turned up a few times. V usage is TRBV27 and J usage is TRBJ1-2; TRBD1 matches at 8 bases. Germline values: CDR1 MNHEY, CDR2 SMNVEV (reference sequence). CDR3 length: 13 residues. V lost 4 bases to trimming and J lost 7 bases; unmatched junction nucleotides: 5. CDR3 residues: CASSSDRGTGYTF. Here the CDR3 DNA reads TGTGCCAGCAGTTCCGACAGGGGAACTGGCTACACCTTC.

The table lists this clonotype with many counts. CDR3 sequence (DNA): TGCAGTGCCAGCGAAAGGGGGACTGAAGCTTTCTTT. Translating gives CSASERGTEAFF. J is TRBJ1-1 and V is TRBV20-1, with D tentatively TRBD1 (6 bases). The V gene's germline CDR1 is DFQATT and CDR2 SNEGSKA (reference sequence). CDR3 length: 12 residues. V lost 6 bases and J lost 5, with 13 bases in between.

The V and J genes are TRBV4-2 and TRBJ1-1; D gene unclear. The CDR3 length is 14 residues. The V end was cut by 4 bases, the J end by 6 bases, with 15 bases between. CDR1 LGHNA and CDR2 YNFKEQ come from the germline V gene. CDR3 protein: CASSPLSSDAEAFF. The DNA of the CDR3 is TGTGCCAGCAGCCCCCTTTCCTCCGACGCTGAAGCTTTCTTT.

This chain uses TRBV5-4 with TRBJ2-5; 11 bases align to TRBD2. Germline CDR1 is SGHNT and CDR2 is YYREEE (reference sequence). The J segment lost 6 bases and the V segment lost 3 bases, leaving 10 bases of the junction unmatched. The CDR3 length is 16 residues. CDR3 sequence reads: CASSSLAGGPRKTQYF. The CDR3 DNA reads as TGTGCCAGCAGCTCCTTAGCGGGAGGGCCTAGGAAGACCCAGTACTTC.

The rearrangement joins TRBV20-1 to TRBJ1-4; D is unresolved. V was trimmed by 6 bases and J by 7 bases, leaving 15 bases between them. The CDR3 sequence is 13 residues long. The V gene's germline CDR1 is DFQATT and CDR2 SNEGSKA (reference sequence). Here the CDR3 DNA reads TGCAGTGCCCCGCCCCAGTCGGGTGAAAAACTGTTTTTT. It encodes CSAPPQSGEKLFF.

This clonotype was counted at least ten times. The chain has TRBV24-1 and TRBJ1-1; 7 nucleotides align to TRBD1. The CDR3 extends over 16 amino acids. Looked up from germline, CDR1 is KGHDR and CDR2 is SFDVKD. V was pared by 1 base and J by 3 bases, with 7 bases of the junction left unmatched. In nucleotides, the CDR3 is TGTGCCACCAGTGATTTATCAGGGGGTTTTGACACTGAAGCTTTCTTT. Its protein product is CATSDLSGGFDTEAFF.

The genes are TRBV6-2 or TRBV6-3 and TRBJ2-5, with D uncertain. Germline assignment: CDR1 MNHEY and CDR2 SVGEGT. Trimming took off 2 bases at V and 2 bases at J, with 12 bases between the two ends. The CDR3 totals 15 residues. CDR3: CASSYPRTQQETQYF. Here the CDR3 DNA reads TGTGCCAGCAGTTACCCCCGGACGCAACAAGAGACCCAGTACTTC.

The chain couples TRBV3-1 to TRBJ2-1; 7 bases are a match to TRBD1. This CDR3 is built from 12 residues. The junction had 4 bases not matched to a gene; V was cut back by 1 base and J by 13 bases. Germline CDR1 LGHDT, CDR2 YNNKEL (reference sequence). CDR3 in DNA: TGTGCCAGCAGCCAAGGACAGGGACATCAGTTCTTC. Residues: CASSQGQGHQFF.

A few counts support this clonotype. This rearrangement joins TRBV20-1 to TRBJ2-3; D gene unclear. CDR1 is DFQATT and CDR2 is SNEGSKA in the germline V gene (reference sequence). The V and J ends lost 3 bases and 2 bases respectively, with 9 bases between them. The CDR3 is 13 amino acids. The CDR3 coding sequence is TGCAGTGCTAGTCGGCAGACCACAGATACGCAGTATTTT. This sequence encodes CSASRQTTDTQYF.

The rearrangement joins TRBV29-1 to TRBJ2-2, with 12 positions matching TRBD1. V shed 5 bases, J shed 6 bases, and the junction held 7 bases outside the gene matches. The CDR3 loop spans 15 amino acids. Per the germline V gene, CDR1 is SQVTM and CDR2 is ANQGSEA. The CDR3 is CSVSTGTGGPGELFF. In DNA, the CDR3 is TGCAGCGTTTCCACCGGGACAGGGGGCCCCGGGGAGCTGTTTTTT.

V is TRBV27 and J is TRBJ2-1; the D is unclear. Between the trimmed V and J ends, which lost 5 bases and 6 bases, there was a span of 8 bases. Germline V gene sequence: CDR1 MNHEY, CDR2 SMNVEV (reference sequence). The CDR3 loop spans 12 amino acids. DNA of the CDR3: TGTGCCAGCAGTACAACTGGCAATGAGCAGTTCTTC. It specifies CASSTTGNEQFF.

V is TRBV6-2 or TRBV6-3 and J is TRBJ2-2, with 7 nucleotides matching TRBD1. The CDR3 is 16 residues long. Germline CDR1 and CDR2: MNHEY and SVGEGT. The V and J ends lost 0 bases and 1 base, in that order; junction bases with no gene match: 2. The CDR3 reads CASSYSRTGNTGELFF. The CDR3 bases are TGTGCCAGCAGTTACTCACGGACAGGGAACACCGGGGAGCTGTTTTTT.

This clonotype turned up a few times. The chain uses TRBV11-2 and TRBJ1-2; TRBD1 matches at 7 bases. Germline loops: CDR1 SGHAT, CDR2 FQNNGV. This CDR3 spans 19 amino acids. Trimming removed 0 bases from V and 5 bases from J; junction bases left unmatched: 18. CDR3 sequence reads: CASSLDLGVTGAHLYGYTF. CDR3 nucleotide sequence: TGTGCCAGCAGCTTAGATCTAGGGGTCACAGGGGCGCATTTATATGGCTACACCTTC.

This clonotype has a handful of counts. The chain employs TRBV11-2 and TRBJ2-1; D not resolved. Trimming stripped 2 bases from V and 8 bases from J, with 16 bases between. Germline CDR1 SGHAT, CDR2 FQNNGV. The CDR3 is made up of 15 amino acids. The CDR3 DNA sequence: TGTGCCAGCAGCTTATTTTCTTCATTGCCCCATGAGCAGTTCTTC. It yields the protein CASSLFSSLPHEQFF.